The 24 T cell receptor beta chains listed next were all sequenced from one sample in a study of T cell responses to AZD1222 COVID-19 vaccine. Sequenced by immunoSEQ multiplex PCR; TCRdb stores in-frame clones only, minus some. Altogether 250,000 to 300,000 clones are present, around 93% being singletons, with the ten largest covering roughly 0.5%. The input for sequencing was peripheral blood, taken 28 days after the second AZD1222 dose. The origin of the receptors is an adult who received the AZD1222 COVID-19 vaccine.

The chain links TRBV4-1 to TRBJ1-4; TRBD1 matches 8 bases. The CDR3 covers 16 residues. J was trimmed by 11 bases and V by 0 bases; bases with no gene match: 11. CDR1 is MGHRA, CDR2 YSYEKL, per germline. CDR3 nucleotide sequence: TGCGCCAGCAGCCAAGATGGTTACAGGGGGAATGGGAAACTGTTTTTT. Protein sequence: CASSQDGYRGNGKLFF.

The chain recombines TRBV6-5 with TRBJ1-3, with a weak D call TRBD1 (5 bases). This CDR3 region has 15 residues. The germline V gene has CDR1 MNHEY and CDR2 SVGAGI. Trimming removed 6 bases at V and 4 bases at J, with 16 bases between. The CDR3 loop reads CASRPIRDSGNTIYF. In nucleotides, the CDR3 is TGTGCCAGCAGACCGATCCGGGACTCAGGAAACACCATATATTTT.

J is TRBJ1-1 and V is TRBV20-1; no clear D gene. The CDR3 is made up of 11 amino acids. V lost 4 bases, J lost 8 bases, and 11 bases lay in between. Germline V CDR1 and CDR2: DFQATT, SNEGSKA (reference sequence). The chain's CDR3 is CSAMWQLEAFF. The CDR3 DNA is TGCAGTGCTATGTGGCAGCTAGAAGCTTTCTTT.

This sequence joins TRBV5-6 and TRBJ1-3, with D perhaps matching TRBD1 (6 bases). The CDR3 is made up of 17 amino acids. Trimming stripped 0 bases from V and 0 bases from J, with 13 bases between. Germline CDR1 SGHDT, CDR2 YYEEEE. As DNA, the CDR3 is TGTGCCAGCAGCTTGGGCTGGGCAGGGGACTCTGGAAACACCATATATTTT. Translated, it gives CASSLGWAGDSGNTIYF.

Remarks on this clone: Different DNA sequences within this sample yield the same CDR3. V gene TRBV2 combines with J gene TRBJ2-3; D remains ambiguous. The CDR3 loop spans 11 amino acids. V shed 2 bases and J shed 3 bases, with 0 bases lying between them. CDR1 is SNHLY, CDR2 FYNNEI, per germline. Here the CDR3 DNA reads TGTGCCAGCAGTGAAACAGATACGCAGTATTTT. Protein: CASSETDTQYF.

The genes are TRBV7-8 and TRBJ1-2; weak D call: TRBD1 (5 bases). This CDR3 is built from 13 residues. Germline V CDR1 and CDR2: SGHVS, FQNEAQ. The V end was cut by 6 bases, the J end by 5 bases, with 13 bases between. CDR3 loop: CASRLAGEYGYTF. The DNA for the CDR3 is TGTGCCAGCAGACTAGCGGGGGAATATGGCTACACCTTC.

The chain carries TRBV7-9 and TRBJ2-3; unclear D gene. The CDR3 is 12 amino acids. Germline V lookup: CDR1 SEHNR, CDR2 FQNEAQ (reference sequence). Trimming took off 8 bases at V and 5 bases at J, with 11 bases between the two ends. CDR3 loop: CASLMSGDTQYF. Written as DNA, the CDR3 is TGTGCCAGCCTAATGTCGGGAGATACGCAGTATTTT. Filled out from reference TRBV7-9 and TRBJ2-3, the complete variable domain reads DTGVSQNPRHKITKRGQNVTFRCDPISEHNRLYWYRQTLGQGPEFLTYFQNEAQLEKSRLLSDRFSAERPKGSFSTLEIQRTEQGDSAMYLCASLMSGDTQYFGPGTRLTVL.

The rearrangement uses TRBV7-9 and TRBJ1-1; 9 bases align to TRBD1. V lost 3 bases to trimming and J lost 1 base; unmatched junction nucleotides: 3. CDR3 length equals 15 residues. Germline assignment: CDR1 SEHNR and CDR2 FQNEAQ (reference sequence). The CDR3: CASSLMTGGNTEAFF. The CDR3 region has the DNA TGTGCCAGCAGCTTGATGACAGGGGGGAACACTGAAGCTTTCTTT.

The chain combines TRBV28 with TRBJ1-4; D is possibly TRBD1 (5 bases). V was clipped by 3 bases and J by 8 bases, with 19 bases between them. The CDR3 contains 16 residues. CDR1 is MDHEN and CDR2 is SYDVKM in the germline V gene. The CDR3 DNA sequence: TGTGCCAGCAGTTTCTCCCTCCAGGGCTTACGGGAAAAACTGTTTTTT. Translating gives CASSFSLQGLREKLFF.

This clone was seen only a few times. Different DNA sequences within this sample yield the same CDR3. The CDR3 region has the DNA TGTGCCAGCAGCGTAGGCGAGGGCTCTGGAAACACCATATATTTT. Translating gives CASSVGEGSGNTIYF. The rearrangement links TRBV9 to TRBJ1-3, with unresolved D. CDR3 length: 15 amino acids. CDR1 and CDR2 from the germline V gene are SGDLS and YYNGEE. V was shortened by 0 bases and J by 0 bases, with 7 bases between the two germline ends.

The chain joins TRBV15 to TRBJ2-3; no clear D. CDR3 size: 12 residues. Germline lookup yields CDR1 LNHNV and CDR2 YYDKDF (reference sequence). V was clipped by 0 bases and J by 2 bases, with 0 bases between them. The CDR3 is CATSRDTDTQYF. The DNA for the CDR3 is TGTGCCACCAGCAGAGACACAGATACGCAGTATTTT.

This clone appeared a few times. The chain carries TRBV5-1 and TRBJ1-2; 7 bases map to TRBD1. Germline assignment: CDR1 SGHRS and CDR2 YFSETQ. V shed 5 bases, J shed 3 bases, and the junction held 4 bases outside the gene matches. The CDR3 runs to 13 residues. The CDR3 loop reads CASRSRGDYGYTF. The DNA for the CDR3 is TGCGCCAGCAGGAGCAGGGGGGACTATGGCTACACCTTC.

This clone came up once. CDR3 amino acids: CASSNEASSYNEQFF. DNA of the CDR3: TGCGCCAGCAGTAACGAGGCAAGCTCCTACAATGAGCAGTTCTTC. The V and J genes are TRBV10-1 and TRBJ2-1, with no clear D. Germline V gene lookup returns CDR1 WNHNN and CDR2 SYGVQD (reference sequence). The ends were cut back, 5 bases at V and 0 bases at J, with 11 bases in the middle. The CDR3 extends over 15 amino acids.

The chain couples TRBV28 to TRBJ1-5; no clear D. CDR3 length equals 16 residues. Germline CDR1 is MDHEN and CDR2 is SYDVKM. The V and J ends lost 2 bases and 0 bases respectively, with 11 bases between them. The CDR3 nucleotides are TGTGCCAGCAGTTTACTTCCAAACCTTAGCAATCAGCCCCAGCATTTT. As protein: CASSLLPNLSNQPQHF.

The chain couples TRBV7-8 to TRBJ2-4; D remains ambiguous. Germline-derived CDR1 and CDR2 are SGHVS and FQNEAQ. V was shortened by 1 base and J by 7 bases, with 8 bases between the two germline ends. The CDR3 sequence is 13 residues long. The CDR3 region is CASSLDRTNIQYF. CDR3 in DNA: TGTGCCAGCAGCTTAGACAGAACGAACATTCAGTACTTC.

This chain joins TRBV7-9 and TRBJ2-5, with D perhaps matching TRBD1 (6 bases). Germline V CDR1 and CDR2: SEHNR, FQNEAQ (reference sequence). Trimming took off 1 base at V and 1 base at J, with 10 bases between the two ends. The length of the CDR3 is 15 residues. The CDR3 sequence: CASSLGHRAQETQYF. The CDR3 DNA is TGTGCCAGCAGCTTAGGCCACAGGGCCCAAGAGACCCAGTACTTC.

This chain connects TRBV5-1 to TRBJ2-2; tentative D call: TRBD1 (6 bases). CDR1 is SGHRS and CDR2 is YFSETQ in the germline V gene. Deletions cut 8 bases from V and 7 bases from J, with 18 bases between. The CDR3 length is 14 residues. CDR3 coding DNA: TGCGCCAGTAACCCAGGGGTCGATAACGGGGAGCTGTTTTTT. This encodes CASNPGVDNGELFF. Full variable domain (rest looked up from reference TRBV5-1 and TRBJ2-2): KAGVTQTPRYLIKTRGQQVTLSCSPISGHRSVSWYQQTPGQGLQFLFEYFSETQRNKGNFPGRFSGRQFSNSRSEMNVSTLELGDSALYLCASNPGVDNGELFFGEGSRLTVL.

The V gene is TRBV7-2, the J gene TRBJ2-7; 9 bases fit TRBD2. Looked up from germline, CDR1 is SGHTA and CDR2 is FQGNSA. Germline trimming cut 2 bases from V and 6 bases from J; bases unmatched to any gene: 5. The CDR3 spans 14 residues. The CDR3 region has the DNA TGTGCCAGCAGCTTACAGCGGGAGGTAGGCGAGCAGTACTTC. Protein sequence: CASSLQREVGEQYF.

This clone was picked up one time. The V call is TRBV20-1, the J call TRBJ1-2; no firm D call. CDR1 is DFQATT and CDR2 is SNEGSKA in the germline V gene (reference sequence). With 3 bases removed from V and 4 bases from J, the gap between germline ends came to 6 bases. The CDR3 runs 11 residues. CDR3 region: CSARAGYGYTF. The CDR3 DNA reads as TGCAGTGCTAGGGCGGGCTATGGCTACACCTTC.

This clone has only one observation. The chain carries TRBV9 and TRBJ2-1; D is unresolved. Germline-derived CDR1 and CDR2 are SGDLS and YYNGEE. The CDR3 has 14 amino acids. Trimming took off 2 bases at V and 0 bases at J, with 6 bases between the two ends. The CDR3 protein is CASSVIPSYNEQFF. The CDR3, as DNA: TGTGCCAGCAGCGTCATCCCCTCCTACAATGAGCAGTTCTTC.

The J gene is TRBJ2-1, the V gene TRBV7-2; D is uncertain. Trimming stripped 1 base from V and 3 bases from J, with 4 bases between. The CDR3 is 13 residues long. Germline CDR1 is SGHTA and CDR2 is FQGNSA. The CDR3 nucleotides are TGTGCCAGCAGCTTAGACCTCTACAATGAGCAGTTCTTC. The encoded protein is CASSLDLYNEQFF.

This clone came up once. V gene TRBV5-5 combines with J gene TRBJ1-4; weak D call: TRBD1 (6 bases). Germline V gene data show CDR1 as SGHKS and CDR2 as YYEKEE (reference sequence). Trimming took off 4 bases at V and 2 bases at J, with 12 bases between the two ends. CDR3 length: 15 residues. The CDR3 DNA reads TGTGCCAGCAGCCCACAGGGAGGGACTAATGAAAAACTGTTTTTT. It codes for CASSPQGGTNEKLFF.

The V call is TRBV7-2, the J call TRBJ1-4, with 8 positions matching TRBD1. V was clipped by 2 bases and J by 14 bases; unmatched bases: 13. Germline assignment: CDR1 SGHTA and CDR2 FQGNSA. The CDR3 runs to 15 residues. The chain's CDR3 is CASSLRFQDRAALFF. Here the CDR3 DNA reads TGTGCCAGCAGCTTACGATTCCAGGACAGGGCGGCCCTGTTTTTT.

Here the CDR3 DNA reads TGTGCCAGCAGTGACGTGGAGGGTACGCAGTATTTT. Translation: CASSDVEGTQYF. The chain couples TRBV25-1 to TRBJ2-3, with D perhaps TRBD2 (6 bases). Germline CDR1 is MGHDK and CDR2 is SYGVNS. This CDR3 has 12 residues. V lost 3 bases and J lost 8, with 9 bases in between.